This TCR beta chain was sequenced during a study of CD8 T cells in ankylosing spondylitis. Study observations and caveats: Roughly 8 highly homologous variants made up a TCR beta motif that seemed to typify ankylosing spondylitis blood. Certain motif variants had earlier been reported in reactive arthritis synovial fluid and blood.

TCRdb itself ran the 5' RACE reads through MiXCR, one entry per CDR3 protein. The repertoire holds roughly 440,000 distinct CDR3 sequences, with more than 15% as singletons. This clonotype was found many times. Its specificity is not known. Germline trimming cut 3 bases from V and 2 bases from J; bases unmatched to any gene: 0. The CDR3 is 12 amino acids. CDR1 is DFQATT, CDR2 SNEGSKA, per germline (reference sequence). This receptor was taken from a male donor with ankylosing spondylitis. The chain joins TRBV20-1 to TRBJ2-5; 7 bases are a match to TRBD1. Input material: blood, either unsorted or a sorted T cell fraction (not recorded which). This CDR3 reads CSARGQQETQYF. The CDR3 DNA reads as TGCAGTGCTAGGGGACAGCAAGAGACCCAGTACTTC.